This passage covers 28 T cell receptor beta chains from one sample sequenced in a study of HIV-infected patients and healthy controls. About 550 ng RNA was reverse transcribed with alpha and beta constant-region primers. Separate chain-specific third strand synthesis with multiplexing indices produced the alpha and beta libraries. A single record per CDR3 protein comes from TCRdb applying MiXCR to the 5' RACE reads. The sample lists several thousand distinct CDR3 sequences; approximately 22% were seen once. Roughly three months, about 14 weeks, into antiretroviral therapy, follow-up blood was collected. The repertoire came from unfractionated whole blood and reflected all unsorted peripheral T cells. Sequencing was performed on blood, taken during antiretroviral therapy. The receptors here all came from an adult with HIV infection.

This clonotype was picked up many times. The CDR3 DNA follows: TGCAGTGCTCCGGGACACCTATTCAGCTATGGCTACACCTTC. Translated: CSAPGHLFSYGYTF. V is TRBV20-1 and J is TRBJ1-2; tentative D call: TRBD1 (6 bases). This CDR3 is built from 14 residues. Between the trimmed V and J ends, which lost 5 bases and 4 bases, there was a span of 17 bases. In germline, CDR1 is DFQATT, CDR2 SNEGSKA (reference sequence).

This clonotype was detected ten times or more. V gene TRBV4-2 combines with J gene TRBJ2-3; D possibly corresponds to TRBD2 (6 bases). There are 15 residues in the CDR3. Germline V gene lookup returns CDR1 LGHNA and CDR2 YNFKEQ. Trimming cost V 4 bases and J 4 bases, with 15 bases left between them. CDR3 in amino acids: CASSPAGGEADTQYF. CDR3 coding DNA: TGTGCCAGCAGCCCTGCTGGCGGGGAGGCAGATACGCAGTATTTT.

The sample holds many counts of this clonotype. The chain combines TRBV7-9 with TRBJ1-6, with 10 bases aligning to TRBD1. V shed 5 bases, J shed 5 bases, and the junction held 12 bases outside the gene matches. CDR3 length: 18 residues. CDR1 and CDR2 from the germline V gene are SEHNR and FQNEAQ (reference sequence). Here the CDR3 DNA reads TGTGCCAGCAGCACTCCTGACAGGGGGCCGGTAAATAATTCACCCCTCCACTTT. Amino acids: CASSTPDRGPVNNSPLHF.

V gene TRBV19 combines with J gene TRBJ2-7, with D hard to call. V shed 4 bases and J shed 4 bases, with 11 bases lying between them. Germline-derived CDR1 and CDR2 are LNHDA and SQIVND (reference sequence). The CDR3 has 13 residues. In DNA form, the CDR3 reads TGTGCCAGTAGTAGGCCGGGCAGTTACGAGCAGTACTTC. This codes for CASSRPGSYEQYF.

This clonotype is labeled as medium-sized (0.01 to 0.1%). Mismatch with germline at one junction end may stem from a read error. CDR3 sequence: CASSEALLDGGPDAF. CDR3 nucleotides: TGTGCCAGCAGTGAAGCGCTTTTGGATGGGGGGCCAGACGCATTT. This chain joins TRBV2 and TRBJ1-5; tentative D call: TRBD1 (6 bases). The germline gives CDR1 SNHLY, CDR2 FYNNEI. This CDR3 has 15 residues.

This clonotype is medium-sized by share. The rearrangement links TRBV20-1 to TRBJ2-3; D not certain. The V gene lost 0 bases and the J gene lost 6 bases, with 4 bases spanning the gap. The CDR3 totals 11 residues. In germline, CDR1 is DFQATT, CDR2 SNEGSKA (reference sequence). As DNA, the CDR3 is TGCAGTGCTAGAGATGGCGATACGCAGTATTTT. Translating it yields CSARDGDTQYF.

V gene TRBV29-1 combines with J gene TRBJ2-5, with D uncertain. Per germline, CDR1 SQVTM and CDR2 ANQGSEA. The CDR3 runs 11 residues. V lost 6 bases, J lost 2 bases, and 7 bases lay in between. Here the CDR3 reads CSVGFQETQYF. As DNA, the CDR3 is TGCAGCGTGGGTTTTCAAGAGACCCAGTACTTC.

This clonotype has ten or more counts. The chain employs TRBV5-4 and TRBJ2-1; TRBD2 might be the D (5 bases). The CDR3 is made up of 19 amino acids. V dropped 1 base and J dropped 5 bases, with 25 bases sitting between them. The germline V gene has CDR1 SGHNT and CDR2 YYREEE (reference sequence). The CDR3 here is CASSLWWALRDTADNEQFF. The CDR3 coding sequence is TGTGCCAGCAGCTTGTGGTGGGCGTTGAGAGACACAGCGGACAATGAGCAGTTCTTC.

This clonotype was observed many times. The V gene is TRBV5-1, the J gene TRBJ2-1, with D perhaps matching TRBD1 (5 bases). Germline V lookup: CDR1 SGHRS, CDR2 YFSETQ. The CDR3 has 14 amino acids. V dropped 0 bases and J dropped 7 bases, with 11 bases sitting between them. In nucleotides, the CDR3 is TGCGCCAGCAGCTTGGGGGGCAAGGGGAATGAGCAGTTCTTC. Amino acids: CASSLGGKGNEQFF. Drawing the rest from reference TRBV5-1 and TRBJ2-1, the complete variable domain is KAGVTQTPRYLIKTRGQQVTLSCSPISGHRSVSWYQQTPGQGLQFLFEYFSETQRNKGNFPGRFSGRQFSNSRSEMNVSTLELGDSALYLCASSLGGKGNEQFFGPGTRLTVL.

This clonotype was seen many times. The CDR3 DNA reads as TGTGCCAGCAGCTCCCAACAGGGGAATAATTCACCCCTCCACTTT. Amino acid sequence: CASSSQQGNNSPLHF. The V gene is TRBV7-2, the J gene TRBJ1-6, with 7 bases aligning to TRBD1. The CDR3 has 15 residues. Unmatched junction bases numbered 5, after V lost 4 bases and J lost 5 bases. The germline CDR1 and CDR2 sequences are SGHTA and FQGNSA.

In its sample, this clonotype ranks as medium-sized. The genes are TRBV14 and TRBJ1-4, with D tentatively TRBD1 (6 bases). Germline CDR1 and CDR2: SGHDN and FVKESK. This CDR3 region has 15 residues. V was clipped by 4 bases and J by 2 bases, with 11 bases between them. CDR3 nucleotide sequence: TGTGCCAGCAGCCTCTTTACAGGGACTAATGAAAAACTGTTTTTT. It yields the protein CASSLFTGTNEKLFF.

This clonotype is categorized as medium-sized (0.01 to 0.1%). The gene calls are TRBV28 and TRBJ2-2; 8 bases match TRBD2. From germline, CDR1 is MDHEN and CDR2 SYDVKM. J gave up 4 bases and V 6 bases, and 7 bases lay outside the gene matches. This CDR3 is built from 15 residues. As DNA, the CDR3 is TGTGCCAGCAGCCCGACTAGCGTGGGCACCGGGGAGCTGTTTTTT. It is translated as CASSPTSVGTGELFF. The variable domain in full, completed from reference TRBV28 and TRBJ2-2, reads DVKVTQSSRYLVKRTGEKVFLECVQDMDHENMFWYRQDPGLGLRLIYFSYDVKMKEKGDIPEGYSVSREKKERFSLILESASTNQTSMYLCASSPTSVGTGELFFGEGSRLTVL.

This clonotype showed up many times. As DNA, the CDR3 is TGTGCCAGCAGTGGCGGACTAGCGGGGAGTACAGATACGCAGTATTTT. The encoded protein is CASSGGLAGSTDTQYF. The chain carries TRBV12-3 or TRBV12-4 and TRBJ2-3; TRBD2 matches 12 bases. The CDR3 has 16 residues. With 5 bases clipped from V and 3 bases from J, the junction kept 6 bases outside the gene matches.

This clonotype was seen repeatedly, ten times or more. V and J are TRBV6-5 and TRBJ1-1; no reliable D call. Germline V gives CDR1 MNHEY, CDR2 SVGAGI. The CDR3 totals 14 residues. V was shortened by 10 bases and J by 2 bases, with 17 bases between the two germline ends. CDR3 region: CATQWARKNTEAFF. The CDR3 region has the DNA TGTGCCACTCAGTGGGCACGAAAAAACACTGAAGCTTTCTTT.

This clonotype is medium-sized. The gene calls are TRBV7-9 and TRBJ2-6; 11 positions match TRBD1. J lost 0 bases, V lost 4 bases, and 5 bases had no gene match. The CDR3 spans 18 residues. Germline V gene data show CDR1 as SEHNR and CDR2 as FQNEAQ (reference sequence). The CDR3 protein is CASSWGQGGSSGANVLTF. In DNA form, the CDR3 reads TGTGCCAGCAGCTGGGGACAGGGGGGGAGCTCTGGGGCCAACGTCCTGACTTTC.

The rearrangement uses TRBV29-1 and TRBJ2-2; D is perhaps TRBD1 (6 bases). The germline V gene encodes CDR1 SQVTM and CDR2 ANQGSEA. The CDR3 consists of 13 residues. V lost 7 bases to trimming and J lost 7 bases, with 16 bases between them. DNA for the CDR3: TGCAGCGCATCCGGGGCCAGGGGCGGGGAGCTGTTTTTT. Amino acid sequence: CSASGARGGELFF.

This clonotype rates as medium-sized. The chain links TRBV20-1 to TRBJ2-6; unclear D gene. CDR3 size: 11 residues. V was shortened by 1 base and J by 10 bases, with 5 bases between the two germline ends. Germline V CDR1 and CDR2: DFQATT, SNEGSKA (reference sequence). The CDR3 DNA follows: TGCAGTGCTAGAGGCCCGAACGTCCTGACTTTC. Its translation is CSARGPNVLTF.

The CDR3 region has the DNA TGTGCCAGCAGCCCCCCTGATAGGTACGAGCAGTACTTC. Amino acid sequence: CASSPPDRYEQYF. The V and J genes are TRBV7-6 and TRBJ2-7; D not resolved. Trimming cost V 5 bases and J 4 bases, with 12 bases left between them. CDR3 length equals 13 residues. Germline CDR1 is SGHVS and CDR2 is FNYEAQ.

Concerning this clonotype: A read error may explain this, as a much larger clone is one base away. The chain has TRBV20-1 and TRBJ2-1; 10 bases fit TRBD2. With V trimmed by 6 bases and J by 4 bases, 24 bases remained unmatched. Looked up from germline, CDR1 is DFQATT and CDR2 is SNEGSKA (reference sequence). The CDR3 is 20 amino acids. The CDR3 reads CSAISPGTSVGAGRYNEQFF. The CDR3, as DNA: TGCAGTGCCATATCTCCTGGGACTAGCGTGGGGGCCGGCAGATACAATGAGCAGTTCTTC.

With respect to this clonotype: Being one base from a much bigger clone, this may be a read error. J is TRBJ1-1 and V is TRBV12-3 or TRBV12-4; maybe TRBD1 (5 bases). V dropped 7 bases and J dropped 5 bases, with 11 bases sitting between them. The length of the CDR3 is 12 residues. In DNA, the CDR3 is TGTGCCAGCAACCCCTGGGGGACTGAAGCTTTCTTT. Protein: CASNPWGTEAFF.

By share of the sample, this clonotype is medium-sized. The CDR3 sequence is CASSSSGGAVTGELFF. The DNA of the CDR3 is TGTGCCAGCAGCAGTAGCGGGGGGGCGGTCACCGGGGAGCTGTTTTTT. This chain uses TRBV5-4 with TRBJ2-2; 11 bases line up with TRBD2. In germline, CDR1 is SGHNT, CDR2 YYREEE (reference sequence). With 4 bases clipped from V and 4 bases from J, the junction kept 6 bases outside the gene matches. The CDR3 totals 16 residues.

This clonotype is medium-sized in the sample. The V gene is TRBV6-5, the J gene TRBJ1-2; a possible D gene is TRBD1 (5 bases). V was shortened by 2 bases and J by 8 bases, with 12 bases between the two germline ends. Germline CDR1 reads MNHEY; CDR2 reads SVGAGI. The CDR3 consists of 13 residues. The CDR3: CASSYGQGAGYTF. CDR3 DNA sequence: TGTGCCAGCAGTTACGGGCAGGGAGCAGGCTACACCTTC.

This clonotype was seen many times. This sequence joins TRBV19 and TRBJ2-6; D gene unclear. The CDR3 length is 14 residues. Germline V gene sequence: CDR1 LNHDA, CDR2 SQIVND (reference sequence). Trimming removed 4 bases at V and 4 bases at J, with 8 bases between. In DNA, the CDR3 is TGTGCCAGTAGTAACCCCGGCGGGGCCAACGTCCTGACTTTC. Protein sequence: CASSNPGGANVLTF.

This clonotype was detected ten times or more. V gene TRBV7-2 combines with J gene TRBJ2-3; weak D call: TRBD2 (6 bases). This CDR3 spans 12 amino acids. Germline-derived CDR1 and CDR2 are SGHTA and FQGNSA. Trimming removed 5 bases from V and 6 bases from J, with 9 bases in between. The DNA for the CDR3 is TGTGCCAGCAGCCCCGCGGGGGATACGCAGTATTTT. Translated: CASSPAGDTQYF.

The chain recombines TRBV2 with TRBJ2-7, with D tentatively TRBD2 (5 bases). Germline-derived CDR1 and CDR2 are SNHLY and FYNNEI. Trimming removed 1 base at V and 5 bases at J, with 18 bases between. This CDR3 comprises 16 residues. This CDR3 reads CASSEVVASRLHEQYF. The CDR3 DNA follows: TGTGCCAGCAGTGAAGTTGTTGCTAGCAGACTCCACGAGCAGTACTTC.

This clonotype was seen a handful of times. The V call is TRBV29-1, the J call TRBJ2-1, with 13 bases lining up with TRBD2. J gave up 7 bases and V 1 base, and 7 bases lay outside the gene matches. CDR1 and CDR2 from the germline V gene are SQVTM and ANQGSEA. CDR3 size: 16 residues. The CDR3 bases are TGCAGCGTTGAAGTTCCGGGACTAGCGGGGAAAAATGAGCAGTTCTTC. Translation gives CSVEVPGLAGKNEQFF.

This clonotype is labeled as medium-sized (0.01 to 0.1%). This rearrangement joins TRBV5-1 to TRBJ2-5; D possibly corresponds to TRBD2 (7 bases). This CDR3 has 15 amino acids. CDR1 is SGHRS and CDR2 is YFSETQ in the germline V gene. Trimming shortened V by 2 bases and J by 0 bases, and 11 bases separated the two germline ends. CDR3 sequence reads: CASSLAGQNQETQYF. CDR3 nucleotide sequence: TGCGCCAGCAGCTTAGCGGGACAAAACCAAGAGACCCAGTACTTC.

This clonotype was seen at least ten times. The J gene is TRBJ2-3, the V gene TRBV5-5, with D unresolved. Germline CDR1 and CDR2: SGHKS and YYEKEE (reference sequence). V was cut by 4 bases and J by 5 bases, with 17 bases left in between. The CDR3 length is 15 residues. CDR3 coding DNA: TGTGCCAGCAGCCTCAAGACCGGGTTCGGAGATACGCAGTATTTT. This encodes CASSLKTGFGDTQYF.